The 3 T cell receptor beta chains presented below share a single source sample, sequenced in a study of blood T cell repertoires in COVID-19. Profiled with immunoSEQ multiplex PCR; TCRdb holds only in-frame clones, not every one. The profile shows some 200,000 clones, about 86% of them singletons. What was sequenced was peripheral blood. The source of these receptors is a woman between 18 and 29 years old who had recovered from COVID-19.

A single count supports this clone. This sequence joins TRBV4-2 and TRBJ2-1, with 9 bases matching TRBD2. Looked up from germline, CDR1 is LGHNA and CDR2 is YNFKEQ. V was clipped by 0 bases and J by 3 bases; unmatched bases: 0. The CDR3 has 15 amino acids. The CDR3 region has the DNA TGTGCCAGCAGCCAAGAAGCGGGAGGCTACAATGAGCAGTTCTTC. As protein: CASSQEAGGYNEQFF.

The V and J genes are TRBV11-3 and TRBJ2-5, with 8 bases identical to TRBD1. CDR3 length equals 15 residues. Germline CDR1 reads SGHNT; CDR2 reads YENEEA. The V and J ends lost 5 bases and 3 bases, in that order; junction bases with no gene match: 8. The CDR3 region has the DNA TGTGCCAGCAGCATCGGTCCACAGGGGGAAGAGACCCAGTACTTC. The encoded protein is CASSIGPQGEETQYF.

This chain connects TRBV30 to TRBJ1-2, with D tentatively TRBD1 (5 bases). The V gene lost 1 base and the J gene lost 7 bases, with 7 bases spanning the gap. There are 11 residues in the CDR3. The germline V gene encodes CDR1 GTSNPN and CDR2 SVGIG (reference sequence). The CDR3 region has the DNA TGTGCCTGGAGTGGCAGGGTTGGCTACACCTTC. This sequence encodes CAWSGRVGYTF.